Listed below are T cell receptor beta chains from one sample, sequenced in a study of CD8+ T cells in alopecia areata. Here immunoSEQ multiplex PCR was the method, and the copy in TCRdb shows in-frame clones only, minus some. Of fewer than 100,000 clones listed, just over 70% are singletons. The specimen comprised CD8+ T cells sorted from blood, sampled at week 44, from a patient treated with tofacitinib. The origin of the receptors is a human donor with alopecia areata. Both conserved end residues are part of each CDR3. The D gene is left open where the match is weak. Where a row states a size, it is once, few, many or the class of an expanded clone; other rows omit it.

J,V,size,D,length,CDR3,DNA
TRBJ1-5,TRBV19,NA,TRBD1,13,CASRRDRNQPQHF,TGTGCCAGTAGGAGGGACAGAAATCAGCCCCAGCATTTT
TRBJ2-7,TRBV11-2,NA,NA,13,CASSPPTDYEQYF,TGTGCCAGCAGCCCTCCCACTGACTACGAGCAGTACTTC
TRBJ2-7,TRBV27,NA,NA,13,CASSPQLSSKQYF,TGTGCCAGCAGCCCCCAGTTAAGTTCTAAGCAGTACTTC
TRBJ1-1,TRBV29-1,NA,NA,10,CSVEMGEAFF,TGCAGCGTTGAGATGGGGGAAGCTTTCTTT
TRBJ1-2,TRBV29-1,few,NA,12,CSVGNRDYGYTF,TGCAGCGTTGGGAATCGGGACTATGGCTACACCTTC
TRBJ1-2,TRBV6-1,NA,TRBD1,15,CASSETVGTAYGYTF,TGTGCCAGCAGTGAAACAGTCGGGACAGCCTATGGCTACACCTTC
TRBJ1-1,TRBV29-1,NA,NA,10,CSVGGSEAFF,TGCAGCGTTGGAGGATCTGAAGCTTTCTTT
TRBJ1-5,TRBV19,NA,NA,12,CASSLPNQPQHF,TGTGCCAGTAGTCTCCCCAATCAGCCCCAGCATTTT
TRBJ2-7,TRBV7-9,NA,NA,12,CASSLRTYEQYF,TGTGCCAGCAGCCTGCGCACCTACGAGCAGTACTTC
TRBJ1-2,TRBV27,NA,TRBD1,13,CASRHAGTDGYTF,TGTGCCAGCAGACATGCCGGGACAGATGGCTACACCTTC
TRBJ1-1,TRBV7-6,NA,NA,13,CASSSGGRTEAFF,TGTGCCAGCAGCTCGGGGGGGCGGACTGAAGCTTTCTTT
TRBJ1-1,TRBV4-3,few,NA,15,CASSQDLGGNTEAFF,TGCGCCAGCAGCCAAGATCTTGGAGGGAACACTGAAGCTTTCTTT
TRBJ1-1,TRBV19,few,NA,15,CASSGGGPPLGEAFF,TGTGCCAGTAGTGGAGGGGGTCCCCCCCTCGGTGAAGCTTTCTTT
TRBJ1-2,TRBV12-2,NA,NA,13,CASRLRPGWRYTF,TGTGCAAGTCGCTTACGGCCCGGCTGGCGCTACACCTTC
TRBJ2-1,TRBV5-1,NA,TRBD2,17,CASRSASGGAGLHEQFF,TGCGCCAGCAGATCGGCCAGCGGGGGGGCCGGTTTACATGAGCAGTTCTTC
TRBJ2-2,TRBV27,NA,TRBD1,18,CASSLRIRQGGNTGELFF,TGTGCCAGCAGTTTAAGGATTAGACAGGGCGGTAACACCGGGGAGCTGTTTTTT
TRBJ1-2,TRBV4-1,NA,NA,17,CASSQDLIESGYYGYTF,TGCGCCAGCAGCCAAGATTTAATAGAAAGCGGATACTATGGCTACACCTTC